Following are 20 T cell receptor beta chains from one sample sequenced in a study of CD8 T cells in ankylosing spondylitis. Study conclusions and caveats: Ankylosing spondylitis blood seemed to carry a telltale TCR beta motif made of under ten highly homologous variants.

TCRdb called the 5' RACE reads again in MiXCR, with one record for every CDR3 protein. The sample yields under 450,000 distinct CDR3 sequences, 17% seen once. Their antigens are not known. The sample was blood, either unsorted or a sorted T cell fraction (not recorded which). These receptors all come from a male donor with ankylosing spondylitis.

V usage is TRBV7-2 and J usage is TRBJ1-1; the D gene is possibly TRBD1 (6 bases). V was clipped by 7 bases and J by 3 bases, with 24 bases between them. The CDR3 totals 17 residues. Germline assignment: CDR1 SGHTA and CDR2 FQGNSA. The CDR3: CASNLNAGGGGDTEAFF. The CDR3 DNA reads as TGTGCCAGCAATTTAAATGCGGGGGGCGGAGGTGACACTGAAGCTTTCTTT.

The sample holds a few counts of this clonotype. The chain combines TRBV5-1 with TRBJ1-3; D is undetermined. Deletions cut 6 bases from V and 0 bases from J, with 19 bases between. The germline gives CDR1 SGHRS, CDR2 YFSETQ. The CDR3 covers 17 residues. Here the CDR3 reads CASMGGTLPYSGNTIYF. CDR3 sequence (DNA): TGCGCCAGCATGGGTGGAACCCTACCTTACTCTGGAAACACCATATATTTT.

This clonotype came up a few times. The chain uses TRBV5-4 and TRBJ2-3; perhaps TRBD2 as D (7 bases). CDR1 and CDR2 (germline): SGHNT, YYREEE (reference sequence). Trimming left V 0 bases short and J 1 base short, with 12 bases between. This CDR3 region has 16 residues. The CDR3 is CASSLGGLAGTDTQYF. The CDR3 DNA follows: TGTGCCAGCAGCTTGGGGGGGCTAGCGGGCACAGATACGCAGTATTTT.

This clonotype was detected only a few times. The chain combines TRBV6-5 with TRBJ2-3; no clear D. CDR1 is MNHEY and CDR2 is SVGAGI in the germline V gene. V was shortened by 2 bases and J by 4 bases, with 10 bases between the two germline ends. The length of the CDR3 is 14 residues. The CDR3 spells CASSYDPTPDTQYF. CDR3 bases: TGTGCCAGCAGTTACGACCCCACCCCAGATACGCAGTATTTT.

This clonotype was counted a few times. The chain combines TRBV3-1 with TRBJ2-1; D perhaps matches TRBD2 (5 bases). V was pared by 4 bases and J by 4 bases, with 17 bases between. Germline assignment: CDR1 LGHDT and CDR2 YNNKEL (reference sequence). The CDR3 runs 16 residues. CDR3 bases: TGTGCCAGCAGCCTCTGGGGTCGCGGGCCTTACAATGAGCAGTTCTTC. Encoded protein: CASSLWGRGPYNEQFF.

This clonotype appeared a few times. The CDR3 DNA reads TGTGCCACCAGCAGAGCCCAGTCCCAAGAGACCCAGTACTTC. Amino acids: CATSRAQSQETQYF. The V gene is TRBV15, the J gene TRBJ2-5; no clear D gene. The CDR3 has 14 amino acids. The V end lost 1 base, the J end lost 1 base, and 7 bases lay between the germline ends. The germline gives CDR1 LNHNV, CDR2 YYDKDF (reference sequence). The complete variable domain, with remaining parts taken from reference TRBV15 and TRBJ2-5, reads DAMVIQNPRYQVTQFGKPVTLSCSQTLNHNVMYWYQQKSSQAPKLLFHYYDKDFNNEADTPDNFQSRRPNTSFCFLDIRSPGLGDTAMYLCATSRAQSQETQYFGPGTRLLVL.

Many counts were recorded for this clonotype. V is TRBV28 and J is TRBJ2-1; TRBD2 aligns across 13 bases. V lost 5 bases and J lost 7; bases outside the gene matches: 11. Looked up from germline, CDR1 is MDHEN and CDR2 is SYDVKM. The CDR3 consists of 17 residues. The DNA of the CDR3 is TGTGCCAGCAGTGGAGGACTAGCGGGAGACTTTAGGAATGAGCAGTTCTTC. Protein sequence: CASSGGLAGDFRNEQFF.

This clonotype was counted at least ten times. The chain uses TRBV20-1 and TRBJ2-3; 8 bases line up with TRBD1. Trimming took 3 bases from V and 2 from J; bases not matched to a gene: 7. The CDR3 has 15 residues. Per the germline V gene, CDR1 is DFQATT and CDR2 is SNEGSKA (reference sequence). CDR3 loop: CSASGARGHTDTQYF. The CDR3 DNA reads as TGCAGTGCTAGTGGGGCCAGGGGGCACACAGATACGCAGTATTTT.

This clonotype has a count of ten or more. The chain links TRBV12-3 or TRBV12-4 to TRBJ1-5; 9 nucleotides match TRBD1. With V trimmed by 6 bases and J by 6 bases, 9 bases remained unmatched. This CDR3 comprises 15 residues. The CDR3 coding sequence is TGTGCCAGCAGAGGGGGACAGGGCCCCCGTCAGCCCCAGCATTTT. Its translation: CASRGGQGPRQPQHF.

This clonotype was seen only a few times. The chain links TRBV2 to TRBJ2-2; 10 nucleotides agree with TRBD1. Trimming at V came to 6 bases and at J to 4 bases, leaving 5 bases not matched to a gene. The CDR3 runs 15 residues. CDR1 is SNHLY, CDR2 FYNNEI, per germline. CDR3 residues: CASRRQGASTGELFF. CDR3 DNA: TGTGCCAGCAGACGACAGGGGGCGTCCACCGGGGAGCTGTTTTTT.

This clonotype was observed a few times. V usage is TRBV12-3 or TRBV12-4 and J usage is TRBJ2-3; perhaps TRBD1 as D (5 bases). CDR3 length equals 12 residues. V lost 8 bases and J lost 3, with 9 bases in between. The CDR3 reads CASSRGTDTQYF. The CDR3 nucleotides are TGTGCCAGCTCAAGGGGAACAGATACGCAGTATTTT.

This clonotype was observed a handful of times. CDR3 coding DNA: TGTGCCAGCGTAATGGGGACAGAAACCGGGGAGCTGTTTTTT. Translated: CASVMGTETGELFF. This chain joins TRBV7-8 and TRBJ2-2; 7 bases are shared with TRBD1. V gave up 8 bases and J gave up 5 bases; unmatched junction bases: 8. Germline CDR1 reads SGHVS; CDR2 reads FQNEAQ. This CDR3 has 14 residues.

This clonotype was counted only a few times. This rearrangement joins TRBV6-2 or TRBV6-3 to TRBJ1-1; TRBD1 agrees at 8 bases. Unmatched junction bases numbered 11, after V lost 6 bases and J lost 5 bases. Germline V gives CDR1 MNHEY, CDR2 SVGEGT. The CDR3 loop spans 15 amino acids. This chain's CDR3 is CASSAFGTGGTEAFF. CDR3 DNA sequence: TGTGCCAGCAGCGCCTTCGGGACAGGAGGGACTGAAGCTTTCTTT.

V gene TRBV7-2 combines with J gene TRBJ2-2; no clear D gene. CDR1 and CDR2 from the germline V gene are SGHTA and FQGNSA. Trimming pared 3 bases from V and 8 bases from J, leaving 10 bases between. This CDR3 spans 13 amino acids. The CDR3 sequence is CASSFLRSGELFF. DNA for the CDR3: TGTGCCAGCAGCTTTTTAAGGTCTGGGGAGCTGTTTTTT.

The V call is TRBV20-1, the J call TRBJ1-1; weak D call: TRBD1 (5 bases). The ends were cut back, 6 bases at V and 11 bases at J, with 16 bases in the middle. The CDR3 spans 11 residues. Germline-derived CDR1 and CDR2 are DFQATT and SNEGSKA (reference sequence). The CDR3: CSAPMGGVAFF. The CDR3 DNA sequence: TGCAGTGCCCCTATGGGGGGGGTCGCTTTCTTT.

The gene calls are TRBV28 and TRBJ1-5, with D maybe TRBD1 (6 bases). Per the germline V gene, CDR1 is MDHEN and CDR2 is SYDVKM. Trimming took 5 bases from V and 3 from J, leaving 14 bases between them. The CDR3 loop spans 15 amino acids. CDR3 residues: CASSKTTGNNQPQHF. For the CDR3, the DNA is TGTGCCAGCAGTAAAACCACAGGGAACAATCAGCCCCAGCATTTT.

This clonotype was found once. This chain joins TRBV11-3 and TRBJ2-7; 8 positions match TRBD1. CDR1 is SGHNT and CDR2 is YENEEA in the germline V gene. Trimming removed 0 bases from V and 2 bases from J; junction bases left unmatched: 3. The CDR3 has 15 amino acids. In DNA, the CDR3 is TGTGCCAGCAGCTTAGAAACACAGGGGGCCTACGAGCAGTACTTC. The encoded protein is CASSLETQGAYEQYF. Combining the CDR3 with reference TRBV11-3 and TRBJ2-7 gives the whole variable domain EAGVVQSPRYKIIEKKQPVAFWCNPISGHNTLYWYLQNLGQGPELLIRYENEEAVDDSQLPKDRFSAERLKGVDSTLKIQPAELGDSAVYLCASSLETQGAYEQYFGPGTRLTVT.

For this clonotype: A junction boundary mismatches the germline segment, possibly from a read error. The J gene is TRBJ1-6, the V gene TRBV20-1; D unclear. This CDR3 has 14 amino acids. Germline CDR1 DFQATT, CDR2 SNEGSKA (reference sequence). CDR3 in amino acids: CRAKKTSYNSPLHF. DNA of the CDR3: TGCAGGGCTAAAAAGACCTCCTATAATTCACCCCTCCACTTT.

This clonotype appeared many times. The CDR3 DNA is TGTGCCAGCAGTCTCCGACAGGGAGTGCAGCCCCAGCATTTT. Protein: CASSLRQGVQPQHF. The chain has TRBV12-3 or TRBV12-4 and TRBJ1-5, with TRBD1 matching over 7 bases. This CDR3 has 14 residues. The J segment lost 7 bases and the V segment lost 5 bases, leaving 8 bases of the junction unmatched.

The genes are TRBV2 and TRBJ2-2; D gene unclear. The CDR3 runs to 14 residues. The ends were cut back, 5 bases at V and 1 base at J, with 8 bases in the middle. Looked up from germline, CDR1 is SNHLY and CDR2 is FYNNEI. CDR3 protein: CASSKTRNTGELFF. CDR3 sequence (DNA): TGTGCCAGCAGTAAGACAAGGAACACCGGGGAGCTGTTTTTT.